These 24 T cell receptor beta chains came from one sample sequenced in a study of CD8+ T cells in alopecia areata. Treatment here: oral pan-JAK inhibitor, 5-10 mg twice daily. Sequencing templates came from extracted RNA that was reverse transcribed into cDNA. Here immunoSEQ multiplex PCR was the method, and the copy in TCRdb shows in-frame clones only, minus some. The sample shows 200,000 or so clones, 58% of them seen only once. Sequencing was performed on CD4+ T cells sorted from blood, taken at week 24, from a patient treated with tofacitinib. The origin of the receptors is a human donor with alopecia areata.

CDR3 residues: CASSQTRLASNEQFF. CDR3 DNA sequence: TGCGCCAGCAGCCAAACCCGACTAGCCAGCAATGAGCAGTTCTTC. The gene calls are TRBV4-3 and TRBJ2-1; TRBD2 matches 7 bases. The CDR3 length is 15 residues. Germline CDR1 LGHNA, CDR2 YSLEER. V lost 2 bases to trimming and J lost 6 bases; unmatched junction nucleotides: 7.

CDR3 sequence reads: CSASDRGSVGYTF. CDR3 DNA: TGCAGCGCATCGGACAGGGGTTCGGTTGGCTACACCTTC. This chain uses TRBV29-1 with TRBJ1-2; 9 bases are a match to TRBD1. The CDR3 contains 13 residues. The germline gives CDR1 SQVTM, CDR2 ANQGSEA. Losses at the gene ends were 7 bases for V and 7 bases for J; bases not matched to a gene: 10.

A few counts support this clone. The gene calls are TRBV5-1 and TRBJ2-2; D gene unclear. The CDR3 totals 16 residues. V was pared by 0 bases and J by 5 bases, with 14 bases between. Per germline, CDR1 SGHRS and CDR2 YFSETQ. CDR3 in DNA: TGCGCCAGCAGCTTGGACGGGTTCCCCTCAACCGGGGAGCTGTTTTTT. It is translated as CASSLDGFPSTGELFF.

J is TRBJ2-1 and V is TRBV20-1; D is perhaps TRBD2 (6 bases). This CDR3 is built from 11 residues. Trimming shortened V by 2 bases and J by 10 bases, and 9 bases separated the two germline ends. In germline, CDR1 is DFQATT, CDR2 SNEGSKA (reference sequence). The CDR3 nucleotides read TGCAGTGCTAGAATACGGGGGGAGCAGTTCTTC. This gives the protein CSARIRGEQFF.

The CDR3 DNA sequence: TGTGCCATCAGTGAGGGGCCCGGGTCGGATTCACCCCTCCACTTT. Its protein is CAISEGPGSDSPLHF. The V and J genes are TRBV10-3 and TRBJ1-6; D is undetermined. Per germline, CDR1 ENHRY and CDR2 SYGVKD. This CDR3 contains 15 residues. Trimming removed 2 bases from V and 8 bases from J, with 13 bases in between.

In its sample, this clone was seen a few times. The V call is TRBV7-8, the J call TRBJ2-7, with TRBD2 matching 7 bases. The CDR3 runs 15 residues. Germline CDR1 SGHVS, CDR2 FQNEAQ. V shed 6 bases and J 0 bases; nucleotides not matched to a gene: 8. For the CDR3, the DNA is TGTGCCAGCAGAACGAGGCGCGGGAGCTCCTACGAGCAGTACTTC. Its translation: CASRTRRGSSYEQYF. The full variable domain, its missing parts supplied by reference TRBV7-8 and TRBJ2-7, is GAGVSQSPRYKVAKRGQDVALRCDPISGHVSLFWYQQALGQGPEFLTYFQNEAQLDKSGLPSDRFFAERPEGSVSTLKIQRTQQEDSAVYLCASRTRRGSSYEQYFGPGTRLTVT.

V usage is TRBV30 and J usage is TRBJ2-7; D remains ambiguous. V lost 0 bases to trimming and J lost 3 bases, with 9 bases between them. Germline V gene data show CDR1 as GTSNPN and CDR2 as SVGIG (reference sequence). The CDR3 has 13 residues. In nucleotides, the CDR3 is TGTGCCTGGAGTGTACAATACGACTACGAGCAGTACTTC. Protein: CAWSVQYDYEQYF.

The CDR3 DNA is TGCAGCGTGGCAGTAGCGGGACAAGAGACCCAGTACTTC. Translation gives CSVAVAGQETQYF. The chain uses TRBV29-1 and TRBJ2-5; TRBD2 agrees at 8 bases. This CDR3 spans 13 amino acids. V dropped 6 bases and J dropped 2; count of bases not matched to a gene: 5. From germline, CDR1 is SQVTM and CDR2 ANQGSEA.

This clone has a handful of counts. CDR3 amino acids: CASSQSPPDPNQPQHF. The CDR3 DNA reads as TGCGCCAGCAGTCAATCCCCCCCCGACCCCAATCAGCCCCAGCATTTT. This rearrangement joins TRBV23-1 to TRBJ1-5; unclear D gene. TRBV23-1 is sorted into the ORF group, with uncertain function. The CDR3 extends over 16 amino acids. Between the trimmed V and J ends, which lost 0 bases and 3 bases, there was a span of 12 bases.

This rearrangement joins TRBV6-1 to TRBJ1-2; 9 nucleotides align to TRBD1. Germline CDR1 and CDR2: MNHNS and SASEGT. The ends lost 7 bases at V and 2 bases at J; junction bases unmatched: 2. This CDR3 spans 13 amino acids. CDR3 region: CASIQGANYGYTF. Written as DNA, the CDR3 is TGTGCCAGCATACAGGGGGCCAACTATGGCTACACCTTC.

The rearrangement links TRBV29-1 to TRBJ2-3, with 10 nucleotides matching TRBD2. The germline V gene has CDR1 SQVTM and CDR2 ANQGSEA. The CDR3 is 13 residues long. V gave up 7 bases and J gave up 5 bases; unmatched junction bases: 6. CDR3 DNA sequence: TGCAGCGATAGCGGGAGGCAGGGAGATACGCAGTATTTT. This gives the protein CSDSGRQGDTQYF.

The chain combines TRBV14 with TRBJ1-2; D possibly corresponds to TRBD1 (5 bases). Trimming shortened V by 4 bases and J by 7 bases, and 10 bases separated the two germline ends. The CDR3 is 12 amino acids. Germline V gene lookup returns CDR1 SGHDN and CDR2 FVKESK. The CDR3 region is CASSLSGGGYTF. The CDR3 DNA is TGTGCCAGCAGCCTATCCGGGGGTGGCTACACCTTC.

V gene TRBV2 combines with J gene TRBJ2-3; possibly TRBD1 or TRBD2 for D (7 bases each). The CDR3 loop spans 14 amino acids. The germline gives CDR1 SNHLY, CDR2 FYNNEI. With 7 bases removed from V and 11 bases from J, the gap between germline ends came to 22 bases. This chain's CDR3 is CASTGQTRWEGQYF. Here the CDR3 DNA reads TGTGCCAGCACGGGACAGACCAGGTGGGAGGGGCAGTATTTT.

The rearrangement links TRBV9 to TRBJ2-1, with 10 bases matching TRBD1. J was trimmed by 5 bases and V by 4 bases; bases with no gene match: 6. Germline CDR1 and CDR2: SGDLS and YYNGEE. The CDR3 loop spans 15 amino acids. The CDR3 loop is CASSLRQGANNEQFF. DNA for the CDR3: TGTGCCAGCAGCTTGCGACAGGGGGCCAACAATGAGCAGTTCTTC. Full variable domain (rest looked up from reference TRBV9 and TRBJ2-1): DSGVTQTPKHLITATGQRVTLRCSPRSGDLSVYWYQQSLDQGLQFLIQYYNGEERAKGNILERFSAQQFPDLHSELNLSSLELGDSALYFCASSLRQGANNEQFFGPGTRLTVL.

The J gene is TRBJ1-2, the V gene TRBV29-1, with TRBD1 matching over 9 bases. The length of the CDR3 is 14 residues. Looked up from germline, CDR1 is SQVTM and CDR2 is ANQGSEA. Trimming took 4 bases from V and 4 from J; bases not matched to a gene: 7. The DNA for the CDR3 is TGCAGCGTTGGGAAGGGACAGGGAGGCTATGGCTACACCTTC. Residues: CSVGKGQGGYGYTF.

The rearrangement joins TRBV5-4 to TRBJ2-3; D not certain. The CDR3 consists of 13 residues. V was shortened by 1 base and J by 9 bases, with 12 bases between the two germline ends. Germline CDR1 SGHNT, CDR2 YYREEE (reference sequence). CDR3: CASSLSGIGTQYF. CDR3 nucleotides: TGTGCCAGCAGCTTGAGTGGGATCGGGACGCAGTATTTT.

Comment on this clone: The CDR3 does not close with the conserved phenylalanine or tryptophan, likely indicating a read error. Because the CDR3's place on the DNA is in doubt, the DNA is left out and the CDR3 is given as listed by TCRdb. The chain has TRBV29-1 and TRBJ2-3. The CDR3 is made up of 10 amino acids, end residues included. Germline CDR1 reads SQVTM; CDR2 reads ANQGSEA. CDR3: CSVGPENCGL.

CDR3 sequence reads: CASSLFAGRSSGYTF. The DNA for the CDR3 is TGTGCCAGCAGTTTATTCGCGGGGAGGTCGAGTGGCTACACCTTC. The genes are TRBV27 and TRBJ1-2; D unclear. The CDR3 consists of 15 residues. Germline V gene sequence: CDR1 MNHEY, CDR2 SMNVEV (reference sequence). V was pared by 1 base and J by 7 bases, with 16 bases between.

The J gene is TRBJ2-1, the V gene TRBV7-9; D might be TRBD1 (6 bases). Per germline, CDR1 SEHNR and CDR2 FQNEAQ (reference sequence). The CDR3 sequence is 12 residues long. V lost 7 bases, J lost 7 bases, and 11 bases lay in between. In DNA form, the CDR3 reads TGTGCCAGCAACGAACAGGGAAATGAGCAGTTCTTC. Encoded protein: CASNEQGNEQFF.

The CDR3 nucleotides are TGTGCCAGCAGTTATGCGGGGGGGCGAAGCACAGATACGCAGTATTTT. Translating it yields CASSYAGGRSTDTQYF. The chain recombines TRBV5-4 with TRBJ2-3, with TRBD2 identical over 9 bases. This CDR3 has 16 amino acids. Germline assignment: CDR1 SGHNT and CDR2 YYREEE (reference sequence). Unmatched junction bases numbered 7, after V lost 5 bases and J lost 0 bases.

The chain employs TRBV29-1 and TRBJ2-5; weak D call: TRBD1 (5 bases). Germline values: CDR1 SQVTM, CDR2 ANQGSEA. The CDR3 consists of 13 residues. Trimming took off 3 bases at V and 1 base at J, with 9 bases between the two ends. The CDR3: CSVDGQGQETQYF. The CDR3 DNA is TGCAGCGTTGATGGTCAGGGCCAAGAGACCCAGTACTTC.

V usage is TRBV9 and J usage is TRBJ1-2; possibly TRBD1 for D (6 bases). This CDR3 spans 14 amino acids. V lost 0 bases to trimming and J lost 4 bases, with 10 bases between them. CDR1 and CDR2 from the germline V gene are SGDLS and YYNGEE. CDR3 protein: CASSVESRGYGYTF. CDR3 sequence (DNA): TGTGCCAGCAGCGTAGAATCCAGGGGCTATGGCTACACCTTC. Looking up the rest from reference TRBV9 and TRBJ1-2 gives the full variable domain: DSGVTQTPKHLITATGQRVTLRCSPRSGDLSVYWYQQSLDQGLQFLIQYYNGEERAKGNILERFSAQQFPDLHSELNLSSLELGDSALYFCASSVESRGYGYTFGSGTRLTVV.

This clone was picked up one time. The chain recombines TRBV5-1 with TRBJ1-4, with D tentatively TRBD1 (6 bases). V was clipped by 4 bases and J by 7 bases, with 14 bases between them. The CDR3 loop spans 14 amino acids. Germline V gene lookup returns CDR1 SGHRS and CDR2 YFSETQ. The CDR3 spells CASSVRGSGEKLFF. CDR3 nucleotides: TGCGCCAGCAGCGTCAGGGGTTCTGGTGAAAAACTGTTTTTT. The full variable domain, its missing parts supplied by reference TRBV5-1 and TRBJ1-4, is KAGVTQTPRYLIKTRGQQVTLSCSPISGHRSVSWYQQTPGQGLQFLFEYFSETQRNKGNFPGRFSGRQFSNSRSEMNVSTLELGDSALYLCASSVRGSGEKLFFGSGTQLSVL.

The chain joins TRBV29-1 to TRBJ2-5, with D perhaps TRBD2 (6 bases). V was shortened by 2 bases and J by 0 bases, with 10 bases between the two germline ends. Looked up from germline, CDR1 is SQVTM and CDR2 is ANQGSEA. This CDR3 comprises 14 residues. The CDR3: CSVESGGNQETQYF. The CDR3 DNA follows: TGCAGCGTTGAATCGGGCGGGAACCAAGAGACCCAGTACTTC.